The clone carrying this T cell receptor (beta chain) was counted a single time. The CDR3 has 11 residues. Germline assignment: CDR1 SNHLY and CDR2 FYNNEI. V was shortened by 9 bases and J by 5 bases, with 10 bases between the two germline ends. This sample was taken from a study of T cells in localized non-small cell lung cancer. Sequencing was performed with immunoSEQ multiplex PCR; in TCRdb, only in-frame clones are kept and a portion is missing. The sample lists approximately 41,000 clones; 88% were seen once. The clonotype comes from a female donor of 60 years or more with stage I squamous cell lung carcinoma. Sequencing was performed on peripheral blood, taken before any cancer treatment. The chain is built from TRBV2 and TRBJ1-2; TRBD1 is a possible D gene (6 bases). DNA of the CDR3: TGTGCCAGTCAGGGGAGGTATGGCTACACCTTC. Its translation: CASQGRYGYTF.